Below are 18 T cell receptor beta chains sequenced from a single sample in a study of early T cells in non-severe SARS-CoV-2 infection. TCRdb used MiXCR to reprocess the 5' RACE reads, holding one entry per CDR3 protein. Here the sample spans 35,000 to 45,000 distinct CDR3 sequences, roughly 5.7% being singletons. Here the sequenced sample was whole blood, taken at baseline. The receptors were gathered from an adult who was a healthcare worker with PCR-confirmed SARS-CoV-2 infection or an uninfected control (not recorded which).

Many counts were recorded for this clonotype. The chain combines TRBV6-5 with TRBJ2-3; D unresolved. Trimming removed 8 bases from V and 5 bases from J, with 5 bases in between. CDR1 and CDR2 (germline): MNHEY, SVGAGI. The CDR3 loop spans 10 amino acids. CDR3 coding DNA: TGTGCCAGCTACGAAGATACGCAGTATTTT. This gives the protein CASYEDTQYF.

This clonotype came up a few times. The chain links TRBV6-5 to TRBJ2-6; D remains unclear. V was shortened by 4 bases and J by 0 bases, with 4 bases between the two germline ends. The CDR3 extends over 14 amino acids. From germline, CDR1 is MNHEY and CDR2 SVGAGI. CDR3 region: CASSSVSGANVLTF. In DNA form, the CDR3 reads TGTGCCAGCAGTTCCGTCTCTGGGGCCAACGTCCTGACTTTC.

The table lists this clonotype with many counts. The chain employs TRBV20-1 and TRBJ2-3, with 8 bases aligning to TRBD2. This CDR3 contains 15 residues. Looked up from germline, CDR1 is DFQATT and CDR2 is SNEGSKA (reference sequence). Trimming cost V 5 bases and J 5 bases; bases outside gene matches: 12. CDR3 sequence: CSARLAGVRVDTQYF. The CDR3 bases are TGCAGTGCTCGGCTAGCGGGTGTTCGTGTAGATACGCAGTATTTT.

This chain uses TRBV7-6 with TRBJ2-1, with TRBD2 identical over 14 bases. The junction had 7 bases not matched to a gene; V was cut back by 6 bases and J by 3 bases. The CDR3 extends over 17 amino acids. Germline V gene sequence: CDR1 SGHVS, CDR2 FNYEAQ. This CDR3 reads CASSSRTSGGIYNEQFF. The CDR3 nucleotides are TGTGCCAGCAGTTCTCGGACTAGCGGGGGGATCTACAATGAGCAGTTCTTC.

This clonotype was detected only a few times. The CDR3, as DNA: TGTGCCAGCTCACCAAATCAGGGGGCACAAAATGAAGCTTTCTTT. It is translated as CASSPNQGAQNEAFF. V gene TRBV18 combines with J gene TRBJ1-1; 8 nucleotides align to TRBD1. There are 15 residues in the CDR3. Germline loops: CDR1 KGHSH, CDR2 LQKENI. J was trimmed by 7 bases and V by 2 bases; bases with no gene match: 9.

The chain carries TRBV29-1 and TRBJ2-1, with D uncertain. This CDR3 spans 10 amino acids. Germline V gene sequence: CDR1 SQVTM, CDR2 ANQGSEA. V lost 6 bases to trimming and J lost 8 bases, with 8 bases between them. The CDR3 nucleotides read TGCAGCGTCCGTGAGTATGAGCAGTTCTTC. Its translation is CSVREYEQFF.

A few counts support this clonotype. The CDR3 loop is CASSLAGSSNTGELFF. The CDR3 bases are TGTGCCAGCAGCTTGGCCGGCTCTAGCAACACCGGGGAGCTGTTTTTT. The chain recombines TRBV5-4 with TRBJ2-2; D might be TRBD2 (5 bases). The CDR3 is 16 residues long. Germline-derived CDR1 and CDR2 are SGHNT and YYREEE (reference sequence). The V and J ends lost 0 bases and 2 bases respectively, with 11 bases between them.

This clonotype was seen a handful of times. V and J are TRBV14 and TRBJ1-4, with 8 bases identical to TRBD1. Germline lookup yields CDR1 SGHDN and CDR2 FVKESK. The CDR3 spans 16 residues. V was pared by 0 bases and J by 8 bases, with 8 bases of the junction left unmatched. Here the CDR3 reads CASSQDQAGTGEKLFF. The CDR3 DNA sequence: TGTGCCAGCAGCCAAGATCAAGCTGGGACAGGAGAAAAACTGTTTTTT.

V gene TRBV11-2 combines with J gene TRBJ1-1; D is unresolved. Germline CDR1 SGHAT, CDR2 FQNNGV. The CDR3 has 10 residues. The V end lost 2 bases, the J end lost 11 bases, and 6 bases lay between the germline ends. This chain's CDR3 is CASSLQEAFF. As DNA, the CDR3 is TGTGCCAGCAGCTTACAGGAGGCTTTCTTT.

This clonotype was seen at least ten times. The rearrangement joins TRBV12-3 or TRBV12-4 to TRBJ2-1; 10 bases match TRBD1. J was trimmed by 6 bases and V by 3 bases; bases with no gene match: 8. This CDR3 is 16 amino acids long. CDR3 residues: CASSLTGQGLVNEQFF. The CDR3, as DNA: TGTGCCAGCAGTTTGACGGGACAGGGGCTTGTCAATGAGCAGTTCTTC.

This clonotype was seen ten or more times. The CDR3 loop reads CASSLNRGTEAFF. Written as DNA, the CDR3 is TGTGCCAGCAGCTTAAATCGAGGGACTGAAGCTTTCTTT. V is TRBV7-8 and J is TRBJ1-1; the D is unclear. The germline V and J ends were trimmed by 2 bases and 5 bases, with 9 bases remaining between them. This CDR3 region has 13 residues. Germline values: CDR1 SGHVS, CDR2 FQNEAQ.

This clonotype was counted ten times or more. V is TRBV10-3 and J is TRBJ2-7; 12 positions match TRBD1. The CDR3 runs 16 residues. The germline CDR1 and CDR2 sequences are ENHRY and SYGVKD. Losses at the gene ends were 0 bases for V and 6 bases for J; bases not matched to a gene: 6. The CDR3 reads CAISESLGQGAGEQYV. The CDR3 bases are TGTGCCATCAGTGAGTCGTTGGGACAGGGGGCAGGCGAGCAGTACGTC.

There are many counts of this clonotype. The genes are TRBV27 and TRBJ2-7, with unresolved D. This CDR3 spans 15 amino acids. V was trimmed by 5 bases and J by 3 bases, leaving 17 bases between them. CDR1 MNHEY and CDR2 SMNVEV come from the germline V gene (reference sequence). CDR3 amino acids: CASSLSGHRYYEQYF. The CDR3 bases are TGTGCCAGCAGTCTCTCCGGGCATCGGTACTACGAGCAGTACTTC.

The CDR3 bases are TGCAGCGTTGCGGTGACGAGCTCCTACAATGAGCAGTTCTTC. It yields the protein CSVAVTSSYNEQFF. V and J are TRBV29-1 and TRBJ2-1; D is uncertain. Looked up from germline, CDR1 is SQVTM and CDR2 is ANQGSEA. This CDR3 contains 14 residues. V dropped 4 bases and J dropped 0 bases, with 10 bases sitting between them.

The genes are TRBV29-1 and TRBJ2-2; perhaps TRBD2 as D (5 bases). V gave up 5 bases and J gave up 3 bases, with 7 bases separating them. Per germline, CDR1 SQVTM and CDR2 ANQGSEA. The CDR3 consists of 12 residues. CDR3: CSVRRDTGELFF. Written as DNA, the CDR3 is TGCAGCGTTCGGCGGGACACCGGGGAGCTGTTTTTT.

The rearrangement joins TRBV20-1 to TRBJ2-3; D may correspond to TRBD1 or TRBD2 (5 bases each). Trimming pared 3 bases from V and 6 bases from J, leaving 19 bases between. This CDR3 comprises 15 residues. The germline CDR1 and CDR2 sequences are DFQATT and SNEGSKA (reference sequence). The CDR3 spells CSASGTPVQTDTQYF. CDR3 bases: TGCAGTGCTAGCGGGACGCCAGTGCAAACCGATACGCAGTATTTT.

This clonotype was counted between two and nine times. The V call is TRBV4-1, the J call TRBJ1-4; no reliable D call. CDR1 MGHRA and CDR2 YSYEKL come from the germline V gene. The V gene lost 1 base and the J gene lost 7 bases, with 19 bases spanning the gap. The CDR3 covers 17 residues. CDR3 bases: TGCGCCAGCAGCCAAGCACATTTCGGGAGTTCTAGTGAAAAACTGTTTTTT. Protein product: CASSQAHFGSSSEKLFF.

This clonotype was counted many times. This chain links TRBV6-2 or TRBV6-3 with TRBJ2-1, with D possibly called TRBD1 or TRBD2 (5 bases each). Trimming removed 10 bases from V and 9 bases from J, with 19 bases in between. CDR1 is MNHEY, CDR2 SVGEGT, per germline. The CDR3 consists of 13 residues. CDR3 sequence (DNA): TGTGCCATCACCGGGACCAGGTCGGGTGAGCAGTTCTTC. This codes for CAITGTRSGEQFF.